The 30 T cell receptor beta chains given below trace back to one sample, sequenced in a study of blood T cell repertoires in COVID-19. Libraries were prepared by immunoSEQ multiplex PCR; TCRdb keeps only in-frame clonotypes and omits some of them. Among tens of thousands of clones listed, more than 75% were seen once. Specimen: peripheral blood. Every receptor here comes from a man aged 50-60 years with active or convalescent COVID-19.

The chain has TRBV5-1 and TRBJ2-1; 10 bases fit TRBD1. Germline V gene data show CDR1 as SGHRS and CDR2 as YFSETQ. This CDR3 contains 14 residues. V was pared by 4 bases and J by 7 bases, with 5 bases of the junction left unmatched. CDR3 nucleotide sequence: TGCGCCAGCAGCCACGGGACAGGGGTGAATGAGCAGTTCTTC. Protein product: CASSHGTGVNEQFF.

The chain carries TRBV15 and TRBJ2-1, with 7 nucleotides matching TRBD2. This CDR3 has 15 amino acids. Trimming at V came to 0 bases and at J to 5 bases, leaving 4 bases not matched to a gene. Per germline, CDR1 LNHNV and CDR2 YYDKDF (reference sequence). CDR3 coding DNA: TGTGCCACCAGCAGAGATGGGGCGGGGGACAATGAGCAGTTCTTC. This gives the protein CATSRDGAGDNEQFF.

This chain uses TRBV7-2 with TRBJ1-5; a possible D gene is TRBD1 (6 bases). CDR3 length: 18 amino acids. The V gene lost 5 bases and the J gene lost 0 bases, with 20 bases spanning the gap. The germline CDR1 and CDR2 sequences are SGHTA and FQGNSA. CDR3 DNA: TGTGCCAGCAGCCCCCGGGCTTGGGGGCCGAATAGCAATCAGCCCCAGCATTTT. Translation: CASSPRAWGPNSNQPQHF.

J is TRBJ1-2 and V is TRBV5-1; 7 nucleotides match TRBD1. This CDR3 is built from 15 residues. Trimming cost V 4 bases and J 8 bases; bases outside gene matches: 14. The germline V gene encodes CDR1 SGHRS and CDR2 YFSETQ. This CDR3 is CASSPGDSRENGYTF. The CDR3 DNA reads as TGCGCCAGCAGCCCTGGGGACAGCCGAGAGAACGGCTACACCTTC.

This chain links TRBV6-5 with TRBJ1-1; 8 bases line up with TRBD1. The J segment lost 4 bases and the V segment lost 6 bases, leaving 4 bases of the junction unmatched. CDR1 is MNHEY and CDR2 is SVGAGI in the germline V gene. The CDR3 has 13 residues. CDR3 amino acids: CASRIQGATEAFF. Here the CDR3 DNA reads TGTGCCAGCAGAATTCAGGGGGCCACTGAAGCTTTCTTT.

The chain has TRBV5-1 and TRBJ1-2; D is possibly TRBD1 (6 bases). The CDR3 has 14 residues. Trimming took 0 bases from V and 5 from J, leaving 11 bases between them. Germline assignment: CDR1 SGHRS and CDR2 YFSETQ. The CDR3 DNA reads as TGCGCCAGCAGCTTGGACCGGACAGATTATGGCTACACCTTC. Translation: CASSLDRTDYGYTF.

This clone was counted once. This sequence joins TRBV18 and TRBJ1-3, with D possibly matching TRBD1 (5 bases). Germline values: CDR1 KGHSH, CDR2 LQKENI. The CDR3 runs 14 residues. Between the trimmed V and J ends, which lost 3 bases and 7 bases, there was a span of 13 bases. The CDR3 region has the DNA TGTGCCAGCTCACCGAACGTGGGGGGTAACACCATATATTTT. Amino acid sequence: CASSPNVGGNTIYF.

The rearrangement links TRBV28 to TRBJ2-7, with 9 bases matching TRBD2. With 6 bases clipped from V and 2 bases from J, the junction kept 5 bases outside the gene matches. CDR3 length equals 14 residues. Germline assignment: CDR1 MDHEN and CDR2 SYDVKM. CDR3 protein: CASSLSGGAYEQYF. In DNA, the CDR3 is TGTGCCAGCAGCCTTAGCGGGGGTGCCTACGAGCAGTACTTC. The full variable domain, in which reference TRBV28 and TRBJ2-7 provide the parts outside the CDR3, is DVKVTQSSRYLVKRTGEKVFLECVQDMDHENMFWYRQDPGLGLRLIYFSYDVKMKEKGDIPEGYSVSREKKERFSLILESASTNQTSMYLCASSLSGGAYEQYFGPGTRLTVT.

The CDR3 DNA sequence: TGTGCCAGCAGCGAGGGACAGGGGGCCTATGGCTACACCTTC. Its protein product is CASSEGQGAYGYTF. J is TRBJ1-2 and V is TRBV7-9, with 12 bases fitting TRBD1. Germline values: CDR1 SEHNR, CDR2 FQNEAQ (reference sequence). The CDR3 is made up of 14 amino acids. After removal of 5 bases from V and 4 bases from J, the junction contained 2 bases not matched to a gene.

The rearrangement uses TRBV19 and TRBJ1-2, with 7 bases identical to TRBD1. Germline V gene lookup returns CDR1 LNHDA and CDR2 SQIVND (reference sequence). J lost 11 bases, V lost 5 bases, and 8 bases had no gene match. The CDR3 spans 12 residues. The CDR3 DNA is TGTGCCAGTAGTGAAGGACAGGCGGAATACACCTTC. It codes for CASSEGQAEYTF.

The chain couples TRBV1 to TRBJ2-7; TRBD2 is the table's D call and was not checked against the DNA. TRBV1 is a documented pseudogene. CDR3 size: 14 residues. CDR3 bases: TGCACCAGCAGCCACGGGACTAGCAACTACGAGCAGTACTTC. This translates into CTSSHGTSNYEQYF.

V gene TRBV6-6 combines with J gene TRBJ2-2; weak D call: TRBD2 (7 bases). Trimming took 6 bases from V and 7 from J, leaving 15 bases between them. CDR3 length: 14 amino acids. The germline V gene has CDR1 MNHNY and CDR2 SVGAGI (reference sequence). Written as DNA, the CDR3 is TGTGCCAGCAGCCCTAACAGGGAGGGCGGGGAGCTGTTTTTT. It codes for CASSPNREGGELFF.

For the CDR3, the DNA is TGCGCCAGCAGCCAAGAGCAGGTAGCGGGGTCCTCCTACGAGCAGTACTTC. Its protein is CASSQEQVAGSSYEQYF. The V call is TRBV4-1, the J call TRBJ2-7, with TRBD2 matching 8 bases. V shed 0 bases and J 0 bases; nucleotides not matched to a gene: 7. The CDR3 loop spans 17 amino acids. Per the germline V gene, CDR1 is MGHRA and CDR2 is YSYEKL.

The genes are TRBV25-1 and TRBJ1-2; D is perhaps TRBD1 (6 bases). Trimming left V 2 bases short and J 4 bases short, with 20 bases between. Germline values: CDR1 MGHDK, CDR2 SYGVNS. The length of the CDR3 is 17 residues. The CDR3 coding sequence is TGTGCCAGCAGTGAAATGGGGAATCCAGGGGTGGGCTATGGCTACACCTTC. Translating gives CASSEMGNPGVGYGYTF.

The chain employs TRBV7-3 and TRBJ2-1; TRBD2 agrees at 11 bases. Germline V gene sequence: CDR1 SGHTA, CDR2 FQGTGA. V lost 5 bases to trimming and J lost 4 bases; unmatched junction nucleotides: 7. The CDR3 sequence is 16 residues long. CDR3 in DNA: TGTGCCAGCAGCCTAATAGCGGGGGGGACTTACAATGAGCAGTTCTTC. It translates to CASSLIAGGTYNEQFF.

This clone was observed a single time. The gene calls are TRBV30 and TRBJ1-1, with D possibly being TRBD1 (6 bases). Germline V gene lookup returns CDR1 GTSNPN and CDR2 SVGIG (reference sequence). The CDR3 is 13 residues long. The V end lost 4 bases, the J end lost 5 bases, and 14 bases lay between the germline ends. The CDR3: CAWTMGGGTEAFF. CDR3 nucleotides: TGTGCCTGGACCATGGGAGGGGGGACTGAAGCTTTCTTT.

This chain links TRBV27 with TRBJ1-6; D unclear. The CDR3 runs to 17 residues. Looked up from germline, CDR1 is MNHEY and CDR2 is SMNVEV (reference sequence). V shed 3 bases and J shed 3 bases, with 15 bases lying between them. Written as DNA, the CDR3 is TGTGCCAGCAGTTTTTCCGCATCCCGAGACTATAATTCACCCCTCCACTTT. This codes for CASSFSASRDYNSPLHF.

This chain connects TRBV6-5 to TRBJ2-2, with 11 bases matching TRBD1. Germline trimming cut 4 bases from V and 6 bases from J; bases unmatched to any gene: 7. The length of the CDR3 is 16 residues. The germline CDR1 and CDR2 sequences are MNHEY and SVGAGI. The CDR3: CASSLIWDRGSGELFF. CDR3 coding DNA: TGTGCCAGCAGTTTAATATGGGACAGGGGGTCCGGGGAGCTGTTTTTT.

The J gene is TRBJ2-3, the V gene TRBV20-1; D is unclear. Trimming removed 2 bases from V and 6 bases from J, with 6 bases in between. The CDR3 contains 11 residues. Germline assignment: CDR1 DFQATT and CDR2 SNEGSKA (reference sequence). CDR3 in amino acids: CSARPVDTQYF. The CDR3 DNA is TGCAGTGCTAGACCAGTTGATACGCAGTATTTT.

J is TRBJ1-5 and V is TRBV4-2; 8 positions agree with TRBD1. J was trimmed by 6 bases and V by 0 bases; bases with no gene match: 4. The CDR3 has 15 residues. CDR1 and CDR2 (germline): LGHNA, YNFKEQ. CDR3 coding DNA: TGTGCCAGCAGCCAAGAAACAGGGGGAAGTCAGCCCCAGCATTTT. The encoded protein is CASSQETGGSQPQHF.

V is TRBV18 and J is TRBJ1-5; a possible D gene is TRBD1 (5 bases). Germline V gene data show CDR1 as KGHSH and CDR2 as LQKENI. Trimming shortened V by 5 bases and J by 3 bases, and 14 bases separated the two germline ends. This CDR3 spans 15 amino acids. The CDR3 sequence is CASSTQGRANQPQHF. DNA of the CDR3: TGTGCCAGCTCAACCCAGGGAAGAGCCAATCAGCCCCAGCATTTT.

V and J are TRBV30 and TRBJ2-3, with 12 bases identical to TRBD2. Looked up from germline, CDR1 is GTSNPN and CDR2 is SVGIG (reference sequence). This CDR3 is built from 17 residues. The ends lost 2 bases at V and 6 bases at J; junction bases unmatched: 12. The DNA of the CDR3 is TGTGCCTGGAGTCCTCTCAGGCTAGCGGGGGGGACCGATACGCAGTATTTT. It is translated as CAWSPLRLAGGTDTQYF.

The chain uses TRBV11-2 and TRBJ2-1; D might be TRBD2 (6 bases). CDR3 length: 17 amino acids. Germline values: CDR1 SGHAT, CDR2 FQNNGV. Trimming left V 5 bases short and J 0 bases short, with 17 bases between. The CDR3 loop is CASSQAEGTSSYNEQFF. Here the CDR3 DNA reads TGTGCCAGCAGCCAGGCGGAGGGGACGAGCTCCTACAATGAGCAGTTCTTC.

This chain connects TRBV7-2 to TRBJ2-7; TRBD2 is a possible D gene (5 bases). This CDR3 has 15 residues. CDR1 SGHTA and CDR2 FQGNSA come from the germline V gene. V gave up 1 base and J gave up 2 bases, with 12 bases separating them. CDR3 bases: TGTGCCAGCAGCTTAGATGGGATACTAGCCTACGAGCAGTACTTC. It is translated as CASSLDGILAYEQYF.

This chain links TRBV7-9 with TRBJ1-4; the D is unclear. The V gene lost 5 bases and the J gene lost 8 bases, with 21 bases spanning the gap. This CDR3 has 16 residues. CDR1 is SEHNR and CDR2 is FQNEAQ in the germline V gene (reference sequence). CDR3 DNA: TGTGCCAGCAGCCCGACCCTGCCCCCGGAGGACGAAAAACTGTTTTTT. Its translation: CASSPTLPPEDEKLFF.

Comment on this clone: An end of the junction differs from the germline gene, which may be a read error. The V gene is TRBV4-2, the J gene TRBJ2-2; TRBD2 aligns across 11 bases. The CDR3 sequence is 16 residues long. The germline V gene encodes CDR1 LGHNA and CDR2 YNFKEQ. The CDR3 reads CASSPTSGANAGELFF. For the CDR3, the DNA is TGTGCCAGCAGCCCGACTAGCGGGGCGAACGCCGGGGAGCTGTTTTTT.

The chain is built from TRBV19 and TRBJ2-7, with TRBD1 matching 12 bases. This CDR3 comprises 20 residues. Trimming took 3 bases from V and 0 from J; bases not matched to a gene: 15. Germline values: CDR1 LNHDA, CDR2 SQIVND (reference sequence). DNA of the CDR3: TGTGCCAGTAGTATGTCCGCCGGGACAGGGGGCCATAGGAGCTCCTACGAGCAGTACTTC. Residues: CASSMSAGTGGHRSSYEQYF.

This chain uses TRBV6-5 with TRBJ1-1; D not certain. The V gene lost 2 bases and the J gene lost 1 base, with 8 bases spanning the gap. CDR3 length equals 14 residues. Germline V CDR1 and CDR2: MNHEY, SVGAGI. This CDR3 reads CASSYGFGNTEAFF. The CDR3 DNA sequence: TGTGCCAGCAGTTACGGTTTCGGGAACACTGAAGCTTTCTTT.

This chain links TRBV6-1 with TRBJ1-3; a possible D gene is TRBD1 (6 bases). Trimming took off 1 base at V and 4 bases at J, with 8 bases between the two ends. The V gene's germline CDR1 is MNHNS and CDR2 SASEGT. The CDR3 length is 14 residues. The CDR3 sequence: CASSEGRGGNTIYF. CDR3 sequence (DNA): TGTGCCAGCAGTGAAGGCAGGGGAGGAAACACCATATATTTT.

V usage is TRBV4-1 and J usage is TRBJ2-2; 9 bases are a match to TRBD2. Looked up from germline, CDR1 is MGHRA and CDR2 is YSYEKL. The CDR3 consists of 17 residues. With V trimmed by 2 bases and J by 4 bases, 8 bases remained unmatched. CDR3 in amino acids: CASSQSYGTSPTGELFF. For the CDR3, the DNA is TGCGCCAGCAGCCAATCCTACGGGACTAGCCCCACCGGGGAGCTGTTTTTT.